This record covers a single T cell receptor (beta chain). The sample originates from a study of CD8+ T cells in alopecia areata. Whole-study context: Tofacitinib continued for 6 to 18 months and was then withheld for 6 months.

The sequencing template was cDNA reverse transcribed from extracted RNA. Libraries were prepared by immunoSEQ multiplex PCR; TCRdb keeps only in-frame clonotypes and omits some of them. The profile shows some 130,000 clones, about 59% of them singletons. The treatment: oral pan-JAK inhibitor, 5-10 mg twice daily. Both peripheral blood and punch biopsies of lesional scalp skin were obtained from patients who had alopecia areata. The sequence came from a human donor with alopecia areata. This specimen consisted of CD8+ T cells sorted from blood, obtained at week 4, from a patient treated with tofacitinib.

The CDR3: CASSFSYEQYF. For the CDR3, the DNA is TGTGCCAGCAGCTTCTCCTACGAGCAGTACTTC. This sequence joins TRBV11-1 and TRBJ2-7, with D unclear. The CDR3 sequence is 11 residues long. Germline V lookup: CDR1 SGHAT, CDR2 FQDESV (reference sequence). V was cut by 3 bases and J by 0 bases, with 0 bases left in between.